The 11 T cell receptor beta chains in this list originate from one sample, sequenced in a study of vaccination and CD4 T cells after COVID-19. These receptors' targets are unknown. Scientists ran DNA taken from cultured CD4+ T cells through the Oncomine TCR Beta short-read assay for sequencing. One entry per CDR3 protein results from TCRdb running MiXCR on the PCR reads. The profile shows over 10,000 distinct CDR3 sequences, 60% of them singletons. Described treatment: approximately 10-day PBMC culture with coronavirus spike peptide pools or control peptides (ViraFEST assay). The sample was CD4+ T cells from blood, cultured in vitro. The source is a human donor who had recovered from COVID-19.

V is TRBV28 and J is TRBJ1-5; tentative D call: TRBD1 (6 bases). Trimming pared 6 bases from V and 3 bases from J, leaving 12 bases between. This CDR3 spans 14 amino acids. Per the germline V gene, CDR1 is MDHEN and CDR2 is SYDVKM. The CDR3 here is CASRAGQHNQPQHF. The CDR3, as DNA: TGTGCCAGCAGGGCGGGACAACACAATCAGCCCCAGCATTTT.

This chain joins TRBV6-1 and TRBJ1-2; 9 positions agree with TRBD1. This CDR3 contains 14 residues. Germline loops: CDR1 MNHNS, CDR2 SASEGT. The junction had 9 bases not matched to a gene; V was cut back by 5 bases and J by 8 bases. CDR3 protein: CASSPGQGLRGYTF. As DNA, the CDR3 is TGTGCCAGCAGTCCGGGACAGGGCTTGCGCGGCTACACCTTC.

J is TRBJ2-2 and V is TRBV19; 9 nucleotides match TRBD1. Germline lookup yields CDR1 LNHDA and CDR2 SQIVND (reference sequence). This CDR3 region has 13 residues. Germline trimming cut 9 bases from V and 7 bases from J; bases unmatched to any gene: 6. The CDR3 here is CARSPDRGGELFF. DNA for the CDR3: TGTGCCAGAAGTCCGGACAGGGGCGGGGAGCTGTTTTTT.

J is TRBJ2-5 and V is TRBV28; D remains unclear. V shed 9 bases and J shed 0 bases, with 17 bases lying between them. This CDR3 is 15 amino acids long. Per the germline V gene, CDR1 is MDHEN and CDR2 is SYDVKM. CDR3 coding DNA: TGTGCCAGTCGAGCTCGCACGATGTACCAAGAGACCCAGTACTTC. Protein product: CASRARTMYQETQYF.

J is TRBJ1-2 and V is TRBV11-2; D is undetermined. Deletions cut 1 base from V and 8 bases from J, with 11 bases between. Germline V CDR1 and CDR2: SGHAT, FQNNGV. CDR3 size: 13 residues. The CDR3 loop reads CASSLVRVMGYTF. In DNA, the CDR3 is TGTGCCAGCAGCTTAGTACGGGTGATGGGCTACACCTTC.

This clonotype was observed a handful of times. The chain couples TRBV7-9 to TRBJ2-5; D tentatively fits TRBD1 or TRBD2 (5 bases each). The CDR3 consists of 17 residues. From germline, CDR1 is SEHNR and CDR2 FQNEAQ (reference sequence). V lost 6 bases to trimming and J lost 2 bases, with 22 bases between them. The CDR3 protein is CASRGRRGASGQETQYF. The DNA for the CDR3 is TGTGCCAGCAGGGGTCGCCGAGGGGCGTCCGGGCAAGAGACCCAGTACTTC.

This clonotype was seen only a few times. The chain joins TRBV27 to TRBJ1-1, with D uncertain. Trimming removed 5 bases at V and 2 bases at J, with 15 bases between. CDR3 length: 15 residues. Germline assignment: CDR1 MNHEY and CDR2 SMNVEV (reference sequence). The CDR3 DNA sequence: TGTGCCAGCAGTGACCCCCCCGGAGATAACACTGAAGCTTTCTTT. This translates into CASSDPPGDNTEAFF.

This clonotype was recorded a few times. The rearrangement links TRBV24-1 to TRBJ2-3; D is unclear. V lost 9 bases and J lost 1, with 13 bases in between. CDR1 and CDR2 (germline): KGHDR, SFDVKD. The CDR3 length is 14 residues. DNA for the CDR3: TGTGCCACCGGGTGGGGATCTGGCACAGATACGCAGTATTTT. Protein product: CATGWGSGTDTQYF.

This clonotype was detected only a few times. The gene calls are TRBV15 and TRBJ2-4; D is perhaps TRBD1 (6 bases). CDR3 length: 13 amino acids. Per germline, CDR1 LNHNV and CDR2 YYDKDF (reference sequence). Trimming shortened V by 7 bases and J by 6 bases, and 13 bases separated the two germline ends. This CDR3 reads CATTQGFGNIQYF. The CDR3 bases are TGTGCCACCACCCAGGGGTTTGGAAACATTCAGTACTTC.

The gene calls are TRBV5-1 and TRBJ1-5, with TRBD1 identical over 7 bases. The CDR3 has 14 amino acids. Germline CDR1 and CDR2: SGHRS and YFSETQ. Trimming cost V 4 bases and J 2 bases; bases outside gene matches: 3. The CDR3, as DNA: TGCGCCAGCAGCGAGGGGACAGGCAATCAGCCCCAGCATTTT. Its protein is CASSEGTGNQPQHF.

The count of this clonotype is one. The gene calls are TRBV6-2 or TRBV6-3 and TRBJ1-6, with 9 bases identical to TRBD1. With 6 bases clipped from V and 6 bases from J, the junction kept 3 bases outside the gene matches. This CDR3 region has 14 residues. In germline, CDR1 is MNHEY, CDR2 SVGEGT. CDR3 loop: CASRMTGGNSPLHF. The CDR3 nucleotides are TGTGCCAGCAGGATGACAGGGGGTAATTCACCCCTCCACTTT.